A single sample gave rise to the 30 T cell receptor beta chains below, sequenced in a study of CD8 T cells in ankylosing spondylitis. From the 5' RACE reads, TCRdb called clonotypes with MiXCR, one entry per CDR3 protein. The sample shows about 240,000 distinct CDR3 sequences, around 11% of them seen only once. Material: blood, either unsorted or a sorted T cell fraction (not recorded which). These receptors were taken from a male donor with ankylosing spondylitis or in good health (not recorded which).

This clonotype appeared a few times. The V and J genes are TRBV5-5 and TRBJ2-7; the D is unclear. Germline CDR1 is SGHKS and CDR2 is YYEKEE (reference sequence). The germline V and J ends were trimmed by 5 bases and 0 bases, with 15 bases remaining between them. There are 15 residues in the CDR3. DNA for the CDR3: TGTGCCAGCAGAGAAAAGGCAACTTCCTCCTACGAGCAGTACTTC. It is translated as CASREKATSSYEQYF.

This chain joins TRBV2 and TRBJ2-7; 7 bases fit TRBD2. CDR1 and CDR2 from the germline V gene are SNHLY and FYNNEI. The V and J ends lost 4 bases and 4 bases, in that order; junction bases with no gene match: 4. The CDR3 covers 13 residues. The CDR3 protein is CASSGGGTYEQYF. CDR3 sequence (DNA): TGTGCCAGCAGTGGGGGGGGTACATACGAGCAGTACTTC.

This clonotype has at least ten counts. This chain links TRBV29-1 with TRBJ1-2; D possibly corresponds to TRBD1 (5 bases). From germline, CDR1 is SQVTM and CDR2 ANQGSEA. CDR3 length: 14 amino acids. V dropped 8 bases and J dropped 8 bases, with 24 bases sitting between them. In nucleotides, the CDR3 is TGCAGCTCCAGCAAGAGTGGGGGGTCTAACGGCTACACCTTC. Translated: CSSSKSGGSNGYTF.

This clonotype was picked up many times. In DNA, the CDR3 is TGCGCCAGCAGCTTAACCGTATCGTGGACCTACGAGCAGTACTTC. Amino acid sequence: CASSLTVSWTYEQYF. This chain connects TRBV4-1 to TRBJ2-7; D unclear. The CDR3 loop spans 15 amino acids. Trimming took off 5 bases at V and 2 bases at J, with 16 bases between the two ends. The V gene's germline CDR1 is MGHRA and CDR2 YSYEKL.

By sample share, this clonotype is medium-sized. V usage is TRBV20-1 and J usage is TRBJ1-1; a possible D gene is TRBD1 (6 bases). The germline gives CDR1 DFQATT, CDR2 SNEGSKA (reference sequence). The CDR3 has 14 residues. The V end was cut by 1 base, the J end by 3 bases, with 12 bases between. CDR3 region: CSARGLKGDTEAFF. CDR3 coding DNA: TGCAGTGCTAGAGGTTTAAAGGGGGACACTGAAGCTTTCTTT.

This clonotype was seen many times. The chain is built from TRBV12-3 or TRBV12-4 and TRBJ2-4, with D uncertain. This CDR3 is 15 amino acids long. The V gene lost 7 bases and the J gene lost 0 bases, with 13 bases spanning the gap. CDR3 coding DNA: TGTGCCAGCACTAACTCAGTGTTAGCCAAAAACATTCAGTACTTC. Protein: CASTNSVLAKNIQYF.

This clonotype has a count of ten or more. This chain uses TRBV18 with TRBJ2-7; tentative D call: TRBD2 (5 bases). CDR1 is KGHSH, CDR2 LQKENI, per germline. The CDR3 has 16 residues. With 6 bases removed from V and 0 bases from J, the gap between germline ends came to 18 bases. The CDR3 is CASSPGRWRSSYEQYF. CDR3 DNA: TGTGCCAGCTCCCCTGGTCGATGGAGGAGCTCCTACGAGCAGTACTTC.

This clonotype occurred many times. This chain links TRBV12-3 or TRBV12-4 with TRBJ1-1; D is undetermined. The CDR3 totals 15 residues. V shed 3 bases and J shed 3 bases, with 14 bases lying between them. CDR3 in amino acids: CASSFPPVLDTEAFF. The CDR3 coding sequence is TGTGCCAGCAGTTTCCCCCCAGTCCTGGACACTGAAGCTTTCTTT.

The CDR3 reads CASSSTVSLSWNTIYF. Here the CDR3 DNA reads TGTGCCAGCAGCTCGACAGTCTCCTTATCCTGGAACACCATATATTTT. The gene calls are TRBV7-9 and TRBJ1-3; D might be TRBD1 (5 bases). This CDR3 has 16 amino acids. Germline loops: CDR1 SEHNR, CDR2 FQNEAQ (reference sequence). V lost 4 bases to trimming and J lost 7 bases, with 20 bases between them. Using reference TRBV7-9 and TRBJ1-3 for the parts outside the CDR3, the full variable domain is DTGVSQNPRHKITKRGQNVTFRCDPISEHNRLYWYRQTLGQGPEFLTYFQNEAQLEKSRLLSDRFSAERPKGSFSTLEIQRTEQGDSAMYLCASSSTVSLSWNTIYFGEGSWLTVV.

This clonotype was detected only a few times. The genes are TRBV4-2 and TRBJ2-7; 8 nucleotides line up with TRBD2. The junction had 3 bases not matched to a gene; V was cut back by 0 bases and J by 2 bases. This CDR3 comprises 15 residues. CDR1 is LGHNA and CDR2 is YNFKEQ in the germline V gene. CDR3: CASSQEISGAYEQYF. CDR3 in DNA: TGTGCCAGCAGCCAAGAGATTAGCGGGGCCTACGAGCAGTACTTC.

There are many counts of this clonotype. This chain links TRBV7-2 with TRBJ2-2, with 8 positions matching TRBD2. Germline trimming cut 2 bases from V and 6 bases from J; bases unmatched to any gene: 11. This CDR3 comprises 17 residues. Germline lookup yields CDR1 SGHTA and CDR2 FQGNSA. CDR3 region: CASSLPRGLESPGELFF. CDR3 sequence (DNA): TGTGCCAGCAGCTTACCTAGGGGACTAGAGAGTCCCGGGGAGCTGTTTTTT.

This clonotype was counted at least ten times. This chain's CDR3 is CSAQNSRTGGDEQFF. In DNA, the CDR3 is TGCAGTGCTCAAAACTCTAGGACAGGGGGCGATGAGCAGTTCTTC. V is TRBV20-1 and J is TRBJ2-1; 11 bases are shared with TRBD1. The CDR3 is 15 amino acids. In germline, CDR1 is DFQATT, CDR2 SNEGSKA (reference sequence). V gave up 5 bases and J gave up 8 bases; unmatched junction bases: 11.

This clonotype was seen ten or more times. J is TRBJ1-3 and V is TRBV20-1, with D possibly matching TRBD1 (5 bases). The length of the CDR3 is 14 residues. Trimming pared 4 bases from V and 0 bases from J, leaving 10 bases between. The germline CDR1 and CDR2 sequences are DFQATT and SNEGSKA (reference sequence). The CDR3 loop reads CSATGQGSGNTIYF. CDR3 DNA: TGCAGTGCTACCGGGCAGGGCTCTGGAAACACCATATATTTT.

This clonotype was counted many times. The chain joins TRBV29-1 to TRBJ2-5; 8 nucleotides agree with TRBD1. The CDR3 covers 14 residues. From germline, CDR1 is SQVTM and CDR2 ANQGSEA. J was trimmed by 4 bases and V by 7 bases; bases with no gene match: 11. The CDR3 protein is CSAQGQAGRETQYF. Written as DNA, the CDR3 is TGCAGCGCCCAGGGACAGGCGGGGAGAGAGACCCAGTACTTC.

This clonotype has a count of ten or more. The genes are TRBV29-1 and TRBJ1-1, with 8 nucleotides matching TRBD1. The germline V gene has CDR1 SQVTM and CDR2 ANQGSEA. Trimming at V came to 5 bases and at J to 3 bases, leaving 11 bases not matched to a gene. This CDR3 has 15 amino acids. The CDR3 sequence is CSVHQGADIYTEAFF. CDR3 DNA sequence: TGCAGCGTTCACCAGGGGGCTGATATTTACACTGAAGCTTTCTTT.

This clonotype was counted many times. CDR3 in amino acids: CASSWGTSGGATYEQYF. As DNA, the CDR3 is TGCGCCAGCAGCTGGGGGACCTCAGGGGGCGCCACCTACGAGCAGTACTTC. The chain couples TRBV5-1 to TRBJ2-7; 8 positions match TRBD1. V gave up 3 bases and J gave up 2 bases; unmatched junction bases: 13. Germline V gene lookup returns CDR1 SGHRS and CDR2 YFSETQ. This CDR3 comprises 17 residues.

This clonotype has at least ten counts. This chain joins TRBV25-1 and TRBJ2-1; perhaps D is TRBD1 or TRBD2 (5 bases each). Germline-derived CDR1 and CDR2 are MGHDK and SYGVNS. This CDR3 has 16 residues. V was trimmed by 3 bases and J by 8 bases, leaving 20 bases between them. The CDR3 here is CASSEERDALTHEQFF. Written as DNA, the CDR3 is TGTGCCAGCAGTGAGGAGAGGGACGCCCTGACCCATGAGCAGTTCTTC.

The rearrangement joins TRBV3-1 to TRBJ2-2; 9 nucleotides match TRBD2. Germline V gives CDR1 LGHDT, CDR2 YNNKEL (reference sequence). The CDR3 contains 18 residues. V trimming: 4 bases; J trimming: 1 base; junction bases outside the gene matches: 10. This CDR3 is CASSPGLARTLNTGELFF. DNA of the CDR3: TGTGCCAGCAGCCCCGGACTAGCGAGGACCCTGAACACCGGGGAGCTGTTTTTT.

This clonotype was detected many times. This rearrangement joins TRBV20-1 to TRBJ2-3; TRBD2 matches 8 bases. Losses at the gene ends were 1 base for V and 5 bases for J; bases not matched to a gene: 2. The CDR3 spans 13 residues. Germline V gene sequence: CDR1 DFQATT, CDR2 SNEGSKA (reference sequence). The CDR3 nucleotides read TGCAGTGCTAGAGTAGCGGGGCTAGATACGCAGTATTTT. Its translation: CSARVAGLDTQYF.

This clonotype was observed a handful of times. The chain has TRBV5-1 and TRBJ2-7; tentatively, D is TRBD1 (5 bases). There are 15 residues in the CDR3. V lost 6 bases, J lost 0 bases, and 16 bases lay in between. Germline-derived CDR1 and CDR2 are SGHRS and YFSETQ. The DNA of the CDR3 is TGCGCCAGCAAACTAACGGACAACTTCTCCTACGAGCAGTACTTC. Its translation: CASKLTDNFSYEQYF.

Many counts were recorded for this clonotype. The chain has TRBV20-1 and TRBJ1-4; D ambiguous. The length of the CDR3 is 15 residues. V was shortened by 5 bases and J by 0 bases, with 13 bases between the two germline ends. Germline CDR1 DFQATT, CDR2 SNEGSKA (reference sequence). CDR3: CSARTDGSTNEKLFF. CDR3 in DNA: TGCAGTGCTCGTACCGACGGTTCAACTAATGAAAAACTGTTTTTT.

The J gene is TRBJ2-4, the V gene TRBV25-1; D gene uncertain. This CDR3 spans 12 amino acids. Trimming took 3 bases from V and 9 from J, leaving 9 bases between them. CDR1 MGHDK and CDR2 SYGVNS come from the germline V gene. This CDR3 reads CASSDLSGIQYF. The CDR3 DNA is TGTGCCAGCAGTGATTTGTCTGGCATTCAGTACTTC.

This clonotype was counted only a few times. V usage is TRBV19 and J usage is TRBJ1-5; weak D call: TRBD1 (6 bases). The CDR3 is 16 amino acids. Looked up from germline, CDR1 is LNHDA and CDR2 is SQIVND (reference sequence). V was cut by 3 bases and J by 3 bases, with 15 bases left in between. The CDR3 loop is CASSIGGGSYNQPQHF. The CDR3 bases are TGTGCCAGTAGTATCGGGGGGGGCTCCTACAATCAGCCCCAGCATTTT.

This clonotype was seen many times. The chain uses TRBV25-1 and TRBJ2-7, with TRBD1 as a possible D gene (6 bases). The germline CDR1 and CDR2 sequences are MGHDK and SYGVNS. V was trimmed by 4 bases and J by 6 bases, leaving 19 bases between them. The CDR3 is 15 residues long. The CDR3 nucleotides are TGTGCCAGCAGTGCCCCCGGGACACCTATCAGCGAGCAGTACTTC. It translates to CASSAPGTPISEQYF.

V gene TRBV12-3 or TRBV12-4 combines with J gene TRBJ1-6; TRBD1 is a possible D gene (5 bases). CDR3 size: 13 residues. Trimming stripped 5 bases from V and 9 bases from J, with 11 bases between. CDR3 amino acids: CASSGQGSSPLHF. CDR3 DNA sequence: TGTGCCAGCAGTGGGCAGGGTAGTTCACCCCTCCACTTT.

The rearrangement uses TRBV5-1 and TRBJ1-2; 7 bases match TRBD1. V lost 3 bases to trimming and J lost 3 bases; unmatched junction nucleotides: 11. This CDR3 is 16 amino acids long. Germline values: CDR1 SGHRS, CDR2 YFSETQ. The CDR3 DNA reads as TGCGCCAGCAGCTCAGGGGGGGACGATTCGTACTATGGCTACACCTTC. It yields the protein CASSSGGDDSYYGYTF.

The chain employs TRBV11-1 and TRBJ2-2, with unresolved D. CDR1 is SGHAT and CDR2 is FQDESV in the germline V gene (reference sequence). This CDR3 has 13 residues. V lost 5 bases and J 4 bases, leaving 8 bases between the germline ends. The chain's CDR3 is CASSPRVTGELFF. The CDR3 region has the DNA TGTGCCAGCAGCCCCCGGGTCACCGGGGAGCTGTTTTTT.

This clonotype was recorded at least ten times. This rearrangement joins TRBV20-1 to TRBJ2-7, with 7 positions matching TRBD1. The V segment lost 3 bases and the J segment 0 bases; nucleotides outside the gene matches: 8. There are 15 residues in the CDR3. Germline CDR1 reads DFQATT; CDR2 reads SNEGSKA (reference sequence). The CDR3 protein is CSARATGQPSYEQYF. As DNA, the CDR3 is TGCAGTGCTAGGGCGACGGGACAGCCCTCCTACGAGCAGTACTTC.

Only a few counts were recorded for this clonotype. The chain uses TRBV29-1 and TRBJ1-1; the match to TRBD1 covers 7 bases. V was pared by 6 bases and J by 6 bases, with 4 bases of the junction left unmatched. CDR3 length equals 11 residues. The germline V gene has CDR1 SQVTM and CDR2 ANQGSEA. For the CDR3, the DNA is TGCAGCGTAGCAGGGGGGCCTGAAGCTTTCTTT. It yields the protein CSVAGGPEAFF.

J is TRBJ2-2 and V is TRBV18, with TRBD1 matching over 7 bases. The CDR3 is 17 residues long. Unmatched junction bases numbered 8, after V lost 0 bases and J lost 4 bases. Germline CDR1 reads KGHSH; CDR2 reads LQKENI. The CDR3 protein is CASSPPNRGTTTGELFF. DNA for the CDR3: TGTGCCAGCTCACCACCGAACAGGGGAACAACCACCGGGGAGCTGTTTTTT. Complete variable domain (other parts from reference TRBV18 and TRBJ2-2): NAGVMQNPRHLVRRRGQEARLRCSPMKGHSHVYWYRQLPEEGLKFMVYLQKENIIDESGMPKERFSAEFPKEGPSILRIQQVVRGDSAAYFCASSPPNRGTTTGELFFGEGSRLTVL.